Listed below are T cell receptor beta chains from one sample, sequenced in a study of patients and donors after allogeneic stem cell transplantation. TCRdb re-derived calls from the RT-PCR reads in MiXCR, one entry per CDR3 protein. This table has around 70,000 distinct CDR3 sequences, 26% appearing once. Sequencing was performed on blood, either unsorted or a sorted T cell fraction (not recorded which). All receptors derive from a human donor who was either an allogeneic HSCT recipient or a stem cell or donor lymphocyte infusion donor (not recorded which). It is not recorded whose cells these are; they may come from a transplant donor. Each CDR3 is given with its conserved first and last residue. The D gene is left open where the match is weak. Clone size appears in some rows only: once, few, many, or a class for an expanded clone.

.	TRBV7-9	TRBD1	TRBJ2-5	CASSSRTGEGQYF	TGTGCCAGCAGCTCACGGACAGGGGAAGGCCAGTACTTC
.	TRBV4-1	.	TRBJ1-1	CASSQVPVRGTEAFF	TGCGCCAGCAGCCAAGTCCCAGTGCGAGGCACTGAAGCTTTCTTT
.	TRBV13	.	TRBJ1-3	CASSLGGDRAGNTIYF	TGTGCCAGCAGCTTAGGAGGGGATCGGGCTGGAAACACCATATATTTT
many	TRBV28	.	TRBJ1-5	CASSLSAGDNQPQHF	TGTGCCAGCAGTTTATCGGCGGGGGACAATCAGCCCCAGCATTTT
few	TRBV7-6	.	TRBJ1-2	CASSLTINYGYTF	TGTGCCAGCAGCTTGACCATAAACTATGGCTACACCTTC
.	TRBV5-1	.	TRBJ2-7	CASSFTYSQYEQYF	TGCGCCAGCAGCTTCACCTATTCACAGTACGAGCAGTACTTC
.	TRBV20-1	.	TRBJ2-7	CSARRQRQNYEQYF	TGCAGTGCTAGACGACAGAGGCAGAACTACGAGCAGTACTTC
.	TRBV20-1	.	TRBJ1-6	CSASPFVSHASSYNSPLHF	TGCAGTGCTTCCCCATTCGTCTCGCACGCAAGCTCCTATAATTCACCCCTCCACTTT
.	TRBV7-9	.	TRBJ2-1	CASSPAAGLTYEQFF	TGTGCCAGCAGCCCAGCGGCGGGCCTTACATATGAGCAGTTCTTC
few	TRBV10-3	.	TRBJ1-1	CAISESGVGEYTEAFF	TGTGCCATCAGTGAGTCTGGGGTAGGAGAGTACACTGAAGCTTTCTTT
few	TRBV7-8	.	TRBJ2-2	CASSRPKDRFTGELFF	TGTGCCAGCAGCCGACCAAAGGACCGATTCACCGGGGAGCTGTTTTTT
few	TRBV6-5	.	TRBJ1-1	CATRRGSNTEAFF	TGTGCCACCAGGAGGGGCTCGAACACTGAAGCTTTCTTT
.	TRBV19	.	TRBJ1-1	CASSSDWTALNTEAFF	TGTGCCAGTAGTTCCGACTGGACGGCTTTGAACACTGAAGCTTTCTTT
.	TRBV5-1	.	TRBJ1-4	CASSLHDRTNEKLFF	TGCGCCAGCAGCTTGCACGATAGAACTAATGAAAAACTGTTTTTT
.	TRBV4-1	TRBD1	TRBJ2-1	CASSQVPGQVYNRYNEQFF	TGCGCCAGCAGCCAAGTCCCGGGACAGGTATACAACCGCTACAATGAGCAGTTCTTC
.	TRBV5-5	.	TRBJ1-2	CASSLLVAPNYGYTF	TGTGCCAGCAGCTTGCTGGTGGCCCCTAACTATGGCTACACCTTC
few	TRBV10-3	TRBD2	TRBJ2-1	CAISERTSDNEQFF	TGTGCCATCAGTGAACGGACTAGCGACAATGAGCAGTTCTTC
.	TRBV7-9	.	TRBJ1-1	CASSLVEAFF	TGTGCCAGCAGCTTGGTGGAAGCTTTCTTT
.	TRBV10-3	.	TRBJ1-6	CATPVPFEDNSPLHF	TGTGCCACCCCAGTCCCGTTCGAGGATAATTCACCCCTCCACTTT
.	TRBV18	.	TRBJ1-4	CASSPPHATNEKLFF	TGTGCCAGCTCACCACCCCATGCAACTAATGAAAAACTGTTTTTT
few	TRBV7-6	TRBD1	TRBJ1-4	CASSIPGQVLFF	TGTGCCAGCAGCATCCCCGGACAGGTCCTGTTTTTT
.	TRBV4-2	TRBD2	TRBJ2-7	CASSQELAGRDEQYF	TGTGCCAGCAGCCAGGAACTAGCGGGACGGGACGAGCAGTACTTC
.	TRBV3-1	.	TRBJ2-5	CASSQLETQYF	TGTGCCAGCAGCCAACTGGAGACCCAGTACTTC
few	TRBV29-1	TRBD1	TRBJ1-6	CSVGSGTGGNSPLHF	TGCAGCGTTGGGTCCGGGACAGGCGGCAATTCACCCCTCCACTTT
few	TRBV20-1	TRBD1	TRBJ2-3	CSAILRGRRDTQYF	TGCAGTGCTATTCTCAGGGGGCGCAGAGATACGCAGTATTTT
few	TRBV4-1	.	TRBJ1-5	CASSQTGLGLGPQHF	TGCGCCAGCAGCCAAACGGGACTGGGGCTAGGGCCCCAGCATTTT
.	TRBV5-1	.	TRBJ2-2	CASSSWTALNTGELFF	TGCGCCAGCAGCTCGTGGACGGCGTTGAACACCGGGGAGCTGTTTTTT
few	TRBV3-1	.	TRBJ1-4	CASSQTPSGGRNEKLFF	TGTGCCAGCAGCCAGACCCCTTCGGGGGGGAGGAATGAAAAACTGTTTTTT
few	TRBV25-1	TRBD1	TRBJ1-2	CASSNPDRGNYGYTF	TGTGCCAGCAGTAATCCCGACAGGGGTAACTATGGCTACACCTTC
.	TRBV10-3	TRBD2	TRBJ2-3	CAISDPGLAASTDTQYF	TGTGCCATCAGTGACCCCGGACTAGCGGCCAGCACAGATACGCAGTATTTT
few	TRBV6-5	.	TRBJ1-1	CASNAAAAFF	TGTGCCAGCAACGCCGCCGCAGCTTTCTTT
.	TRBV20-1	.	TRBJ2-7	CSAEWGAYEQYF	TGCAGTGCTGAATGGGGTGCCTACGAGCAGTACTTC
few	TRBV14	.	TRBJ1-4	CASSQGCRFPTNEKLFF	TGTGCCAGCAGCCAAGGATGCAGATTTCCAACTAATGAAAAACTGTTTTTT
once	TRBV20-1	.	TRBJ1-1	CSATGTAGTEAFF	TGCAGTGCAACCGGGACGGCGGGGACTGAAGCTTTCTTT
few	TRBV11-2	.	TRBJ2-5	CASSLLVASRETQYF	TGTGCCAGCAGCTTACTAGTGGCTAGTCGAGAGACCCAGTACTTC
.	TRBV7-2	.	TRBJ1-3	CASSLWGGPGNTIYF	TGTGCCAGCAGCTTATGGGGGGGTCCTGGAAACACCATATATTTT
.	TRBV29-1	TRBD1	TRBJ1-2	CSVEEAGTGIYGYTF	TGCAGCGTTGAAGAGGCCGGGACAGGAATCTATGGCTACACCTTC
.	TRBV18	TRBD2	TRBJ2-2	CASSPGPSGTGELFF	TGTGCCAGCTCACCAGGGCCTAGCGGGACCGGGGAGCTGTTTTTT
.	TRBV10-3	.	TRBJ2-3	CASARTTKSTDTQYF	TGTGCCAGCGCCCGGACAACTAAAAGCACAGATACGCAGTATTTT
.	TRBV5-6	.	TRBJ2-7	CASSFSNPLYEQYF	TGTGCCAGCAGCTTTTCTAACCCCTTATACGAGCAGTACTTC
few	TRBV5-1	TRBD1	TRBJ1-2	CASSGQFGGCTF	TGCGCCAGCTCGGGACAGTTTGGTGGCTGCACCTTC
.	TRBV14	.	TRBJ2-5	CASSQRPRETQYF	TGTGCCAGCAGCCAGCGCCCTCGGGAGACCCAGTACTTC
few	TRBV29-1	TRBD2	TRBJ2-1	CSVAAGGPYIDEQFF	TGCAGCGTTGCAGCGGGGGGGCCGTATATAGATGAGCAGTTCTTC
.	TRBV4-2	.	TRBJ2-1	CASSQGHEVSYNEQFF	TGTGCCAGCAGCCAAGGGCATGAGGTTTCCTACAATGAGCAGTTCTTC
.	TRBV6-1	.	TRBJ2-7	CASSILPEQYF	TGTGCCAGCAGTATACTGCCTGAGCAGTACTTC
.	TRBV5-1	.	TRBJ2-1	CAGRAGAYNEQFF	TGCGCCGGCAGGGCAGGGGCCTACAATGAGCAGTTCTTC
few	TRBV4-1	TRBD1	TRBJ2-3	CASSQVGTGLADTQYF	TGCGCCAGCAGCCAAGTGGGGACAGGGTTGGCAGATACGCAGTATTTT
.	TRBV5-1	.	TRBJ1-1	CASSLLVGGNTEAFF	TGCGCCAGCAGCTTGCTAGTAGGGGGGAACACTGAAGCTTTCTTT
.	TRBV9	TRBD2	TRBJ2-2	CASSVSLLAGPNTGELFF	TGTGCCAGCAGCGTAAGCCTTCTAGCGGGGCCGAACACCGGGGAGCTGTTTTTT
few	TRBV5-6	TRBD1	TRBJ1-1	CASRVQGALTEAFF	TGTGCCAGCAGGGTTCAGGGGGCCTTAACTGAAGCTTTCTTT
.	TRBV12-3/TRBV12-4	TRBD2	TRBJ2-3	CASSFLAGASTDTQYF	TGTGCCAGCAGCTTTCTAGCGGGGGCTAGCACAGATACGCAGTATTTT
few	TRBV6-6	.	TRBJ1-2	CASNRADGYTF	TGTGCCAGCAATAGGGCCGATGGCTACACCTTC
.	TRBV7-2	.	TRBJ1-1	CASSLLRDVEAFF	TGTGCCAGCAGCCTACTGAGGGATGTTGAAGCTTTCTTT
.	TRBV28	.	TRBJ1-5	CASLYRVGGNQPQHF	TGTGCCAGCTTATACAGGGTTGGAGGGAATCAGCCCCAGCATTTT
.	TRBV19	TRBD1	TRBJ1-2	CASRGLLANYGYTF	TGTGCCAGCAGGGGGCTCCTAGCTAACTATGGCTACACCTTC
.	TRBV2	TRBD1	TRBJ2-5	CASSRGIVGETQYF	TGTGCCAGCTCCAGGGGGATCGTCGGGGAGACCCAGTACTTC